The clone carrying this T cell receptor beta chain was found a few times. The germline V gene has CDR1 SEHNR and CDR2 FQNEAQ (reference sequence). The CDR3 loop spans 14 amino acids. V lost 5 bases and J lost 6; bases outside the gene matches: 8. This sample is part of a study of blood T cell repertoires in COVID-19. Background on the study: Samples of COVID-19 (acute and convalescent) were obtained from the United States, Italy and Spain. PBMCs, B-cell-depleted T cells, or T cells provided the cDNA or gDNA that made up the material.

TCRdb's table, derived via immunoSEQ multiplex PCR, lists solely in-frame clones and lacks some. The profile covers about 230,000 clones, with around 80% appearing a single time and 27% taken by the ten largest. This receptor was obtained from a middle-aged man with acute or convalescent COVID-19. Material for sequencing was peripheral blood. This chain joins TRBV7-9 and TRBJ2-7; 9 bases line up with TRBD1. This chain's CDR3 is CASSHGTGFSEQYF. The CDR3 coding sequence is TGTGCCAGCAGCCACGGGACAGGGTTCTCCGAGCAGTACTTC.